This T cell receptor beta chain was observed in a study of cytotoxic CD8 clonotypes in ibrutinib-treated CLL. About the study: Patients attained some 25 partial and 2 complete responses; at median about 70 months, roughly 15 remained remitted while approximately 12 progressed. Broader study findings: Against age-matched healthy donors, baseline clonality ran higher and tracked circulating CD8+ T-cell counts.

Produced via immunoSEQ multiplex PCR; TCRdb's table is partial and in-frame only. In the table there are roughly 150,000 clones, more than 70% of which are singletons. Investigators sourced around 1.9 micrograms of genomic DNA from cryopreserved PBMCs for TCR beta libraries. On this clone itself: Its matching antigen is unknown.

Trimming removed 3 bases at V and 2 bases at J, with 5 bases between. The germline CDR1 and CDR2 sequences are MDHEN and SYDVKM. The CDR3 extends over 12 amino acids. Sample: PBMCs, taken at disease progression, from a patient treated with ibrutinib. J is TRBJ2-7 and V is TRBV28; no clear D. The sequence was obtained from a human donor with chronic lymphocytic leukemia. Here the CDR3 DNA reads TGTGCCAGCAGTTTTACACCCTACGAGCAGTACTTC. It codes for CASSFTPYEQYF.